Shown below are 9 T cell receptor beta chains from a single sample sequenced in a study of cytomegalovirus exposure and HLA in healthy donors. Use of 60 Vbeta and 13 Jbeta primers characterized the PCR. Libraries were prepared by immunoSEQ multiplex PCR; TCRdb keeps only in-frame clonotypes and omits some of them. Of roughly 160,000 clones listed, approximately 80% are singletons. The sample taken for sequencing was PBMCs. All receptors come from a male donor in good health and CMV-seronegative.

V and J are TRBV4-3 and TRBJ2-3; TRBD1 matches at 7 bases. Germline V gene data show CDR1 as LGHNA and CDR2 as YSLEER. The CDR3 loop spans 14 amino acids. V was clipped by 2 bases and J by 6 bases; unmatched bases: 5. The CDR3 protein is CASSQTGAQDTQYF. The DNA for the CDR3 is TGCGCCAGCAGCCAAACAGGGGCCCAGGATACGCAGTATTTT.

In its sample, this clone was seen a few times. This CDR3 is CASKPGTGGNTEAFF. CDR3 sequence (DNA): TGTGCCAGTAAACCCGGGACAGGGGGCAACACTGAAGCTTTCTTT. This chain joins TRBV19 and TRBJ1-1; TRBD1 aligns across 12 bases. J gave up 2 bases and V 7 bases, and 5 bases lay outside the gene matches. Germline assignment: CDR1 LNHDA and CDR2 SQIVND (reference sequence). CDR3 size: 15 residues.

V gene TRBV7-3 combines with J gene TRBJ2-2; TRBD2 matches 9 bases. V shed 2 bases, J shed 4 bases, and the junction held 14 bases outside the gene matches. Germline CDR1 SGHTA, CDR2 FQGTGA. CDR3 length equals 19 residues. In nucleotides, the CDR3 is TGTGCCAGCAGCTTAGACCCCCCCAGGGCGGGGGGGCCCACCGGGGAGCTGTTTTTT. Translated: CASSLDPPRAGGPTGELFF. The whole variable domain, filled in from reference TRBV7-3 and TRBJ2-2, reads GAGVSQTPSNKVTEKGKYVELRCDPISGHTALYWYRQSLGQGPEFLIYFQGTGAADDSGLPNDRFFAVRPEGSVSTLKIQRTERGDSAVYLCASSLDPPRAGGPTGELFFGEGSRLTVL.

This chain joins TRBV7-9 and TRBJ1-4, with D unclear. Per germline, CDR1 SEHNR and CDR2 FQNEAQ (reference sequence). Trimming cost V 5 bases and J 10 bases, with 17 bases left between them. CDR3 length: 14 amino acids. This CDR3 is CASSPGSTVGKLFF. CDR3 coding DNA: TGTGCCAGCAGCCCCGGGTCGACGGTTGGAAAACTGTTTTTT.

The chain carries TRBV6-5 and TRBJ1-2, with TRBD1 identical over 7 bases. Losses at the gene ends were 5 bases for V and 4 bases for J; bases not matched to a gene: 10. CDR1 MNHEY and CDR2 SVGAGI come from the germline V gene. The CDR3 length is 15 residues. The CDR3 DNA sequence: TGTGCCAGCAGTCTACAGCCCGCAGGGGGCTATGGCTACACCTTC. Translated, it gives CASSLQPAGGYGYTF.

As for this clone: At the DNA level, this CDR3 is encoded by other sequences in the same sample as well. The chain has TRBV9 and TRBJ1-3, with D uncertain. Trimming cost V 0 bases and J 4 bases, with 8 bases left between them. The CDR3 is made up of 14 amino acids. In germline, CDR1 is SGDLS, CDR2 YYNGEE. CDR3 residues: CASSVVGDGNTIYF. The CDR3 DNA follows: TGTGCCAGCAGCGTAGTCGGAGACGGAAACACCATATATTTT.

This clone was recorded at least ten times. V usage is TRBV9 and J usage is TRBJ1-1; a weak D match, TRBD1 (6 bases). V shed 2 bases and J shed 1 base, with 6 bases lying between them. This CDR3 comprises 13 residues. The germline V gene encodes CDR1 SGDLS and CDR2 YYNGEE. CDR3 protein: CASSVTGNTEAFF. The CDR3 DNA sequence: TGTGCCAGCAGCGTGACAGGGAACACTGAAGCTTTCTTT.

This chain connects TRBV9 to TRBJ2-5, with unresolved D. Germline CDR1 is SGDLS and CDR2 is YYNGEE. Trimming stripped 4 bases from V and 0 bases from J, with 7 bases between. The CDR3 spans 13 residues. CDR3 DNA sequence: TGTGCCAGCAGCTCCCCGTACCAAGAGACCCAGTACTTC. This sequence encodes CASSSPYQETQYF. The full variable domain, with the rest looked up from reference TRBV9 and TRBJ2-5, is DSGVTQTPKHLITATGQRVTLRCSPRSGDLSVYWYQQSLDQGLQFLIQYYNGEERAKGNILERFSAQQFPDLHSELNLSSLELGDSALYFCASSSPYQETQYFGPGTRLLVL.

The chain is built from TRBV7-2 and TRBJ1-2, with D tentatively TRBD1 (6 bases). Between the trimmed V and J ends, which lost 5 bases and 0 bases, there was a span of 10 bases. This CDR3 spans 14 amino acids. The germline V gene has CDR1 SGHTA and CDR2 FQGNSA. CDR3 DNA: TGTGCCAGCAGCCGGGGACAAACTAACTATGGCTACACCTTC. Its protein product is CASSRGQTNYGYTF.